The table lists the clone carrying this TCR beta chain with a few counts. Antigen: not known. The TCR beta library used iRepertoire HTBI primers with Arm-PCR amplification of CDR3. A single record per CDR3 protein comes from TCRdb applying MiXCR to the multiplex PCR reads. The table shows about 660,000 distinct CDR3 sequences, with about 30% occurring only once. The time point denotes: persistent/refractory GD, antithyroid drugs over 5 years with positive TRAb. Extracted PBMC RNA gave rise to the TCR library. Investigators report Graves' disease was diagnosed under American Thyroid Association guidelines. V lost 7 bases and J lost 8, with 14 bases in between. The CDR3 contains 12 residues. CDR1 and CDR2 (germline): MNHNS, SASEGT. This sample was included in a study of regulatory T cells in long-lasting Graves disease. Study details: Positive TSH receptor antibodies alongside over 5 years of antithyroid drugs were what marked Graves' disease as persistent. Overall study results and limits: Persistent disease preferred TRBV28, TRBJ1-2 and TRBJ2-5. Persistent Graves' patients had lower TCR diversity than newly diagnosed ones.

The chain recombines TRBV6-1 with TRBJ1-2; weak D call: TRBD1 (6 bases). This clonotype was sampled from a female donor with Graves disease. The input for sequencing was peripheral blood mononuclear cells (PBMCs), taken when the disease was refractory, from a patient treated with antithyroid drugs. CDR3 protein: CASTLRGGGYTF. The CDR3 DNA is TGTGCCAGCACCCTACGGGGGGGCGGCTACACCTTC.